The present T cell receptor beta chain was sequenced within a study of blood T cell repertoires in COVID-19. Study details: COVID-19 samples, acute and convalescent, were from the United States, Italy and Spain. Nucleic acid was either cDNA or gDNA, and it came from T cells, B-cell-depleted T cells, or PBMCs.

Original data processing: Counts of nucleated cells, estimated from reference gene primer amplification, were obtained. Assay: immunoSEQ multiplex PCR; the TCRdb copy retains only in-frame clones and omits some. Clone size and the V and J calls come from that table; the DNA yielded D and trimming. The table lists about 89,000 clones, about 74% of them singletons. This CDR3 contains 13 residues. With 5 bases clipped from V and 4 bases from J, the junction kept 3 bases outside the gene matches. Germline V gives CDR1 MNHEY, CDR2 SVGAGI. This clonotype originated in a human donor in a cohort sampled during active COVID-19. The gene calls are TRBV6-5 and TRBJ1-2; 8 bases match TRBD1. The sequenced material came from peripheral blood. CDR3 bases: TGTGCCAGCAGTCCCGACAGGGGCTATGGCTACACCTTC. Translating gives CASSPDRGYGYTF.